This T cell receptor beta chain was retrieved from a study of T cells expressing NK-cell markers. The cDNA for TCR beta came from 5'RACE template switching with UMIs. TCRdb reprocessed the 5' RACE reads and reports one entry per CDR3 protein, with no DNA. There are about 540,000 distinct CDR3 sequences in the sample, with roughly 3.6% held by the top ten. General study points: Several of the donors carried dominant NKG2C+ clonotypes that took up about 1.0-7.5% of their CD8+ T cells. Where a handful of donors were concerned, these clonotypes also led the CD3+CD56-NKG2C+ fraction.

Points on this clonotype: Its specificity is unknown.

Per germline, CDR1 SGHRS and CDR2 YFSETQ. CDR3 length: 14 residues. Sequencing used blood T cells: a sorted CD56 or NKG2C T cell subset, CD4+ or CD8+ T cells, or bulk PBMC T cells (not recorded which). The clonotype comes from a man between 18 and 35 years old in good health. This chain joins TRBV5-1 and TRBJ2-1. The CDR3: CASSFGWGSDEQFF. The variable domain in full, with the rest retrieved from reference TRBV5-1 and TRBJ2-1, is KAGVTQTPRYLIKTRGQQVTLSCSPISGHRSVSWYQQTPGQGLQFLFEYFSETQRNKGNFPGRFSGRQFSNSRSEMNVSTLELGDSALYLCASSFGWGSDEQFFGPGTRLTVL.